The 20 T cell receptor beta chains below all came from one sample that was sequenced in a study of identical twins. TCRdb reprocessed the 5' RACE reads via MiXCR and lists one record per CDR3 protein. The data show 690,000 or so distinct CDR3 sequences, around 6% seen once. The source material was naive T cells sorted from blood. These receptor sequences come from a man between 18 and 35 years old in good health.

This clonotype was recorded many times. This sequence joins TRBV28 and TRBJ2-7, with D perhaps matching TRBD1 or TRBD2 (5 bases each). The germline V gene has CDR1 MDHEN and CDR2 SYDVKM. The CDR3 is 11 amino acids. V lost 7 bases and J lost 4, with 8 bases in between. CDR3 in amino acids: CASTRGYEQYV. The CDR3 nucleotides are TGTGCCAGCACGAGGGGTTACGAGCAGTACGTC.

This clonotype was counted ten times or more. The junction does not match germline at one end; this may be a read error. The J gene is TRBJ1-1, the V gene TRBV12-3 or TRBV12-4; D gene uncertain. The CDR3 has 13 residues. The CDR3 coding sequence is TGCGCCAGCAGCCCCGGGTTGAACACTGAAGCTTTCTTT. It codes for CASSPGLNTEAFF.

This clonotype was observed a few times. V usage is TRBV30 and J usage is TRBJ2-2; the D gene is possibly TRBD2 (5 bases). This CDR3 is built from 15 residues. CDR1 is GTSNPN, CDR2 SVGIG, per germline (reference sequence). Trimming took 0 bases from V and 5 from J, leaving 13 bases between them. The CDR3 DNA follows: TGTGCCTGGAGTGTACCCAGCGGAGGAACCGGGGAGCTGTTTTTT. Translation gives CAWSVPSGGTGELFF.

This clonotype was recorded many times. The chain joins TRBV20-1 to TRBJ2-1; 11 bases line up with TRBD2. V was clipped by 1 base and J by 9 bases; unmatched bases: 8. Germline lookup yields CDR1 DFQATT and CDR2 SNEGSKA (reference sequence). The CDR3 is 15 amino acids. The CDR3 here is CSARANLAGGPEQFF. Written as DNA, the CDR3 is TGCAGTGCTAGAGCCAACCTAGCGGGAGGACCTGAGCAGTTCTTC.

This clonotype was observed at least ten times. The chain joins TRBV12-3 or TRBV12-4 to TRBJ1-1, with D unresolved. The CDR3 loop spans 13 amino acids. Trimming shortened V by 1 base and J by 7 bases, and 10 bases separated the two germline ends. This CDR3 is CASSLVAQVEAFF. Here the CDR3 DNA reads TGTGCCAGCAGTTTAGTCGCGCAGGTTGAAGCTTTCTTT.

This clonotype was observed at least ten times. The rearrangement joins TRBV5-1 to TRBJ2-1; 12 bases line up with TRBD2. The CDR3 covers 16 residues. Germline assignment: CDR1 SGHRS and CDR2 YFSETQ. Trimming at V came to 7 bases and at J to 5 bases, leaving 10 bases not matched to a gene. CDR3 sequence (DNA): TGCGCCAGCGGCAGGGGACTAGCGGGTAACCACAATGAGCAGTTCTTC. As protein: CASGRGLAGNHNEQFF.

This clonotype was counted ten times or more. The CDR3 protein is CSARDYPDTQYF. The CDR3 DNA reads TGCAGTGCCCGGGACTACCCAGATACGCAGTATTTT. The chain uses TRBV20-1 and TRBJ2-3; TRBD2 aligns across 7 bases. With V trimmed by 6 bases and J by 4 bases, 4 bases remained unmatched. CDR1 is DFQATT and CDR2 is SNEGSKA in the germline V gene (reference sequence). The CDR3 loop spans 12 amino acids.

This clonotype was recorded at least ten times. The chain recombines TRBV7-9 with TRBJ2-7; unclear D gene. V was trimmed by 4 bases and J by 4 bases, leaving 11 bases between them. The CDR3 spans 13 residues. CDR1 and CDR2 (germline): SEHNR, FQNEAQ (reference sequence). The CDR3 DNA reads as TGTGCCAGCAGCTCCCCTCGGCTATACGAGCAGTACTTC. This translates into CASSSPRLYEQYF. Based on the CDR3 plus reference TRBV7-9 and TRBJ2-7, the full variable domain is DTGVSQNPRHKITKRGQNVTFRCDPISEHNRLYWYRQTLGQGPEFLTYFQNEAQLEKSRLLSDRFSAERPKGSFSTLEIQRTEQGDSAMYLCASSSPRLYEQYFGPGTRLTVT.

This clonotype was recorded at least ten times. The chain links TRBV5-1 to TRBJ2-1; TRBD1 might be the D (6 bases). Germline-derived CDR1 and CDR2 are SGHRS and YFSETQ. The V gene lost 7 bases and the J gene lost 3 bases, with 14 bases spanning the gap. CDR3 size: 14 residues. The CDR3 bases are TGCGCCAGCGCAAATACAGGGTTCTACAATGAGCAGTTCTTC. Translation: CASANTGFYNEQFF.

This clonotype was seen at least ten times. The rearrangement uses TRBV12-3 or TRBV12-4 and TRBJ2-7, with 7 bases aligning to TRBD1. CDR3 length: 14 residues. The V gene end was trimmed by 7 bases and the J gene end by 0 bases; junction bases not matched to a gene: 6. DNA of the CDR3: TGTGCCAGCAAGCCCGGGACAGCCTCCTACGAGCAGTACTTC. Protein: CASKPGTASYEQYF.

This clonotype was seen more than once but under ten times. The V and J genes are TRBV7-9 and TRBJ2-5; D unresolved. V lost 1 base to trimming and J lost 3 bases, with 6 bases between them. Germline loops: CDR1 SEHNR, CDR2 FQNEAQ (reference sequence). This CDR3 is 13 amino acids long. CDR3: CASSLVTKETQYF. The CDR3 region has the DNA TGTGCCAGCAGCTTAGTTACCAAAGAGACCCAGTACTTC.

This rearrangement joins TRBV20-1 to TRBJ2-5; D remains unclear. Germline assignment: CDR1 DFQATT and CDR2 SNEGSKA (reference sequence). V lost 1 base and J 4 bases, leaving 19 bases between the germline ends. CDR3 length: 16 amino acids. The CDR3 DNA follows: TGCAGTGCTAGAGGGGTCTGGATCGGCGGCGGAGAGACCCAGTACTTC. Translating it yields CSARGVWIGGGETQYF.

A word on this clonotype: A much larger clonotype is one base distant, so this may be a read error. CDR3 DNA sequence: TGTGCCAGCAGCTTAGTTAACCGATTCTACGATGAGCAGTTCTTC. This codes for CASSLVNRFYDEQFF. The chain carries TRBV7-2 and TRBJ2-1; D unresolved. CDR1 and CDR2 from the germline V gene are SGHTA and FQGNSA. This CDR3 comprises 15 residues.

Ten or more counts support this clonotype. The chain employs TRBV6-1 and TRBJ2-7; 7 bases line up with TRBD1. Germline values: CDR1 MNHNS, CDR2 SASEGT. V trimming: 8 bases; J trimming: 2 bases; junction bases outside the gene matches: 9. The CDR3 has 14 residues. The CDR3 nucleotides read TGTGCCAGCCCGAATCAGGGGGTGGCCTACGAGCAGTACGTC. This codes for CASPNQGVAYEQYV.

This clonotype has ten or more counts. The chain links TRBV15 to TRBJ2-5; no clear D gene. The germline gives CDR1 LNHNV, CDR2 YYDKDF (reference sequence). The V end was cut by 1 base, the J end by 2 bases, with 11 bases between. This CDR3 has 15 amino acids. CDR3 sequence (DNA): TGTGCCACCAGCAGAGGCCTTGACCCACAAGAGACCCAGTACTTC. Residues: CATSRGLDPQETQYF.

This chain uses TRBV12-5 with TRBJ2-7; the match to TRBD2 covers 8 bases. This CDR3 region has 15 residues. Germline CDR1 reads LGHNT; CDR2 reads FRNRAP. Trimming at V came to 6 bases and at J to 4 bases, leaving 11 bases not matched to a gene. The CDR3 spells CASGPGAGALYEQYV. In DNA, the CDR3 is TGTGCTAGTGGCCCGGGAGCGGGAGCCCTTTACGAGCAGTACGTC.

This clonotype has at least ten counts. This sequence joins TRBV9 and TRBJ2-5; D is perhaps TRBD1 (5 bases). The CDR3 covers 14 residues. With 1 base removed from V and 5 bases from J, the gap between germline ends came to 12 bases. Germline lookup yields CDR1 SGDLS and CDR2 YYNGEE. The CDR3 sequence is CASSVSGYGETQYF. The CDR3, as DNA: TGTGCCAGCAGCGTATCAGGGTACGGCGAGACCCAGTACTTC.

This clonotype showed up just a few times. The CDR3 here is CASKFLLGTPNTGELFF. Here the CDR3 DNA reads TGTGCCAGCAAATTTCTTCTAGGGACTCCGAACACCGGGGAGCTGTTTTTT. The chain links TRBV2 to TRBJ2-2; D perhaps matches TRBD2 (6 bases). This CDR3 has 17 residues. Germline lookup yields CDR1 SNHLY and CDR2 FYNNEI. Trimming left V 7 bases short and J 0 bases short, with 18 bases between.

J is TRBJ1-4 and V is TRBV12-3 or TRBV12-4; D perhaps matches TRBD1 (5 bases). V lost 6 bases and J lost 6, with 11 bases in between. The CDR3 has 13 amino acids. The CDR3 protein is CASSQRQHEKLFF. In nucleotides, the CDR3 is TGTGCCAGCAGCCAAAGACAGCATGAAAAACTGTTTTTT.

This clonotype was counted ten times or more. V is TRBV4-2 and J is TRBJ2-5, with D possibly TRBD2 on 5 matching bases. This CDR3 comprises 13 residues. V was cut by 2 bases and J by 5 bases, with 9 bases left in between. The germline gives CDR1 LGHNA, CDR2 YNFKEQ. CDR3 DNA sequence: TGTGCCAGCAGCCAAACTAGTGGGGAGACCCAGTACTTC. It yields the protein CASSQTSGETQYF.